This TCR beta chain derives from a study of PD-1 blockade in classical Hodgkin lymphoma. This CDR3 is 16 amino acids long. J gave up 3 bases and V 4 bases, and 2 bases lay outside the gene matches. The germline V gene encodes CDR1 MNHEY and CDR2 SMNVEV (reference sequence). Sequenced by immunoSEQ multiplex PCR; TCRdb stores in-frame clones only, minus some. The sample holds about 4,700 clones, around two thirds seen once. There was relapse after autologous stem cell transplantation in every patient, and there was variation in brentuximab vedotin exposure. The chain carries TRBV27 and TRBJ2-3; 15 positions match TRBD2. The input for sequencing was peripheral blood mononuclear cells (PBMCs), taken before the second cycle of nivolumab. The source is a human donor with classical Hodgkin lymphoma. In DNA, the CDR3 is TGTGCCAGCAGTTCGGGACTAGCGGGAGGTACAGATACGCAGTATTTT. This sequence encodes CASSSGLAGGTDTQYF.